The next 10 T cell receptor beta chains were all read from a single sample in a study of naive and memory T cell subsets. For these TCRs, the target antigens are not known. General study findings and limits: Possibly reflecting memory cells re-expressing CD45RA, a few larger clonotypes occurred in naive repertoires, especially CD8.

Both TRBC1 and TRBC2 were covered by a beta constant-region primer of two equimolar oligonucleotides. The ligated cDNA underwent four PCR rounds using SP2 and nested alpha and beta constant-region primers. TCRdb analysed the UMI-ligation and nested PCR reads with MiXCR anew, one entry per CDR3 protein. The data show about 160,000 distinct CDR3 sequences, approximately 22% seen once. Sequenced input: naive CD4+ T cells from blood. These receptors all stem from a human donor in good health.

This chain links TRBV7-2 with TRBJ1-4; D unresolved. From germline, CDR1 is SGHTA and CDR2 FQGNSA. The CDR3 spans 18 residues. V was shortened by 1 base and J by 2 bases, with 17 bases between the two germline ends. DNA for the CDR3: TGTGCCAGCAGCTTAGGCCTGAGTTCCGTTCGGACTAATGAAAAACTGTTTTTT. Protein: CASSLGLSSVRTNEKLFF.

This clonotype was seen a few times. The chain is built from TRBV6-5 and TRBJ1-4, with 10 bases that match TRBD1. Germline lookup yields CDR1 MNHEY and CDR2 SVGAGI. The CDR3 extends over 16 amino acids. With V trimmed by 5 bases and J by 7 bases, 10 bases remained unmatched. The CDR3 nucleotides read TGTGCCAGCAGTCCCTGGGGACAGGGGTATACTGAAAAACTGTTTTTT. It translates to CASSPWGQGYTEKLFF.

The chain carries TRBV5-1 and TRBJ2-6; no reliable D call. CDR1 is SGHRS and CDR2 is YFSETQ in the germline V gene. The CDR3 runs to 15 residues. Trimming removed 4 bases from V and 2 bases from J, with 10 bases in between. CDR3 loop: CASSTLGTGANVLTF. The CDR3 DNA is TGCGCCAGCAGCACTTTGGGGACTGGGGCCAACGTCCTGACTTTC.

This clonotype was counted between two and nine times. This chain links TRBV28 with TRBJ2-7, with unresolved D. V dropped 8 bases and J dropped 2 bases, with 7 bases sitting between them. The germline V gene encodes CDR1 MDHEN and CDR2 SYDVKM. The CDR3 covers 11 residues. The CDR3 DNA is TGTGCCAGCTGGTCCCCCTACGAGCAGTACTTC. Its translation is CASWSPYEQYF. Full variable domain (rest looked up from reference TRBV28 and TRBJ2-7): DVKVTQSSRYLVKRTGEKVFLECVQDMDHENMFWYRQDPGLGLRLIYFSYDVKMKEKGDIPEGYSVSREKKERFSLILESASTNQTSMYLCASWSPYEQYFGPGTRLTVT.

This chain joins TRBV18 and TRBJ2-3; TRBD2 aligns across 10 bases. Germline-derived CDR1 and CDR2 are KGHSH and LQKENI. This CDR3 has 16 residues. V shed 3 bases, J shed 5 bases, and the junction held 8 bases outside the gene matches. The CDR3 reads CASSPTASGSGDTQYF. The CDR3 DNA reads TGTGCCAGCTCACCGACGGCTAGCGGGAGTGGAGATACGCAGTATTTT.

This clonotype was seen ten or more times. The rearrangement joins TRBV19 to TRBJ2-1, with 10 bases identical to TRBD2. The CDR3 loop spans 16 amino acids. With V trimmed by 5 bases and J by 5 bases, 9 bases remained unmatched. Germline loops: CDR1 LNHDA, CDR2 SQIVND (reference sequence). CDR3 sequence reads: CASSVKAGGRHNEQFF. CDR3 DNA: TGTGCCAGTAGTGTAAAAGCGGGAGGGAGGCACAATGAGCAGTTCTTC.

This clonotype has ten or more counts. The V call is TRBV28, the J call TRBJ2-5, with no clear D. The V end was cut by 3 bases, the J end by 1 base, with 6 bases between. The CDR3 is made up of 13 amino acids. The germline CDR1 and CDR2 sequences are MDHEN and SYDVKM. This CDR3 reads CASSFLSQETQYF. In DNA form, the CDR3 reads TGTGCCAGCAGTTTCCTTTCCCAAGAGACCCAGTACTTC.

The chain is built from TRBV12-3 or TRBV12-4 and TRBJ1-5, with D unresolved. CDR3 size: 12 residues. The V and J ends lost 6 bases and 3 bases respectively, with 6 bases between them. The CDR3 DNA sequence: TGTGCCAGCAGGCTAAACAATCAGCCCCAGCATTTT. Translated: CASRLNNQPQHF.

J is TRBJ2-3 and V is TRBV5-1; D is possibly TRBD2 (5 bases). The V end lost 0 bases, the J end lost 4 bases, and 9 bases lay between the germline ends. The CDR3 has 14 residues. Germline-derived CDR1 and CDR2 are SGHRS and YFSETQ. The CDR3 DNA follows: TGCGCCAGCAGCTTGGTGGACTCACCAGATACGCAGTATTTT. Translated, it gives CASSLVDSPDTQYF.

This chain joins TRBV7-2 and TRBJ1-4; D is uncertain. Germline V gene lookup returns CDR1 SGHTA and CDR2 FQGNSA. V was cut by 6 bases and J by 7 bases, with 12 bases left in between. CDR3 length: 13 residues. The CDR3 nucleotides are TGTGCCAGCAGTTTCTCGCCGGGTGAAAAACTGTTTTTT. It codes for CASSFSPGEKLFF.